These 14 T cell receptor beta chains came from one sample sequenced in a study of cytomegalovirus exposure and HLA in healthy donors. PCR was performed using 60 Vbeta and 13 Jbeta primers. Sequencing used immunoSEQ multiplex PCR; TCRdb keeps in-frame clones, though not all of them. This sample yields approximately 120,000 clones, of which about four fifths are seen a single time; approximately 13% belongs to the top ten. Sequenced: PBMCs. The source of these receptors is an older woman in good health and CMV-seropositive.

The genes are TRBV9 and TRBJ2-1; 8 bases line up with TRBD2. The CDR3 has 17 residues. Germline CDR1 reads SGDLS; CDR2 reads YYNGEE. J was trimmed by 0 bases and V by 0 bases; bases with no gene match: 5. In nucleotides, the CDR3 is TGTGCCAGCAGCGTAGATACCGGGACTAGCTCCTACAATGAGCAGTTCTTC. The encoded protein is CASSVDTGTSSYNEQFF.

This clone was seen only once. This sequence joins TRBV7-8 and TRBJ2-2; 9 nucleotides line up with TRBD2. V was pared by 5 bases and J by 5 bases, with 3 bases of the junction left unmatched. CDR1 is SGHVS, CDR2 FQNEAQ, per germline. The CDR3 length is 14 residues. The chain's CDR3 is CASSDGLATGELFF. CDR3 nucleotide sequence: TGTGCCAGCAGCGACGGACTAGCGACCGGGGAGCTGTTTTTT.

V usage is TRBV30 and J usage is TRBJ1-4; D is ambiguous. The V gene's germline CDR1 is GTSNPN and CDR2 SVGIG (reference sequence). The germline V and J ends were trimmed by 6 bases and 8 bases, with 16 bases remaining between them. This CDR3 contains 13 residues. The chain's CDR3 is CACNNLAQEKLFF. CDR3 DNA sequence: TGTGCCTGCAACAACCTGGCACAGGAAAAACTGTTTTTT. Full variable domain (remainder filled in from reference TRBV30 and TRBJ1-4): SQTIHQWPATLVQPVGSPLSLECTVEGTSNPNLYWYRQAAGRGLQLLFYSVGIGQISSEVPQNLSASRPQDRQFILSSKKLLLSDSGFYLCACNNLAQEKLFFGSGTQLSVL.

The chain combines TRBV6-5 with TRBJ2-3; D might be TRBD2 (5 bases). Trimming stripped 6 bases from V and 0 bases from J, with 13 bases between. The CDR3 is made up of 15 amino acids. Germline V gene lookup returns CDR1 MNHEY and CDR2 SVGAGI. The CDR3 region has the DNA TGTGCCAGCAGCAAGGGAGTCCGGAGCACAGATACGCAGTATTTT. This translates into CASSKGVRSTDTQYF.

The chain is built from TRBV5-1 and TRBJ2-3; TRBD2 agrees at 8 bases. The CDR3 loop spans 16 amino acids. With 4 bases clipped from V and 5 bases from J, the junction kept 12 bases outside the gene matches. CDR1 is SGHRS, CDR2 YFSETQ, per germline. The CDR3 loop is CASSPVPAGGGDTQYF. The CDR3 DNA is TGCGCCAGCAGCCCAGTTCCCGCGGGGGGAGGAGATACGCAGTATTTT.

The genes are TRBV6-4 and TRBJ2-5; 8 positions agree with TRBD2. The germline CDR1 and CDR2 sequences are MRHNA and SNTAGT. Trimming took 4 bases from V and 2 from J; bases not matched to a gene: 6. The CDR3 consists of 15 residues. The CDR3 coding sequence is TGTGCCAGCAGTGTTCGCGGGGGGTTACAAGAGACCCAGTACTTC. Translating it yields CASSVRGGLQETQYF.

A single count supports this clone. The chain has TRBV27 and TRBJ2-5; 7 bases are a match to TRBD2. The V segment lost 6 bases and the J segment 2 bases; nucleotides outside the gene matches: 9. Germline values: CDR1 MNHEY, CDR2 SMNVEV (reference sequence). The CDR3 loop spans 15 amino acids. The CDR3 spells CASSPRRERQETQYF. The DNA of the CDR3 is TGTGCCAGCAGCCCCCGGCGGGAGAGGCAAGAGACCCAGTACTTC.

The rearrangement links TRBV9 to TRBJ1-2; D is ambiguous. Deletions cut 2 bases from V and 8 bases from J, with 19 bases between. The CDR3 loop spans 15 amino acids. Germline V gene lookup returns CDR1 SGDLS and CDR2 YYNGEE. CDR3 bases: TGTGCCAGCAGCGTTATGTGGTCGGGGATAGCGGGCTACACCTTC. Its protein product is CASSVMWSGIAGYTF.

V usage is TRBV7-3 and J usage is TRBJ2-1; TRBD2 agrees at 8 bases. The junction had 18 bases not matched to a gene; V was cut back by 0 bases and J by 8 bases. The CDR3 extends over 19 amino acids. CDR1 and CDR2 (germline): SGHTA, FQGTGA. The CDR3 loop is CASSLTLPGPSGWIYEQFF. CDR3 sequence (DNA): TGTGCCAGCAGCTTAACGTTACCGGGACCTAGCGGGTGGATCTATGAGCAGTTCTTC.

The CDR3 reads CASSSLGGTDTQYF. The CDR3 DNA reads as TGTGCCAGCAGCTCGCTCGGGGGCACAGATACGCAGTATTTT. This rearrangement joins TRBV7-3 to TRBJ2-3; perhaps TRBD2 as D (5 bases). Germline V gives CDR1 SGHTA, CDR2 FQGTGA. This CDR3 has 14 amino acids. V was trimmed by 4 bases and J by 1 base, leaving 9 bases between them.

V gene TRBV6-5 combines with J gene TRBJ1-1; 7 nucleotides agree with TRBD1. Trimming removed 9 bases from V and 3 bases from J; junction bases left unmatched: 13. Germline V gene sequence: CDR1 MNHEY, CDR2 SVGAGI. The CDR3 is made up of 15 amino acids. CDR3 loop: CASRHQGGGYTEAFF. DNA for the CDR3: TGTGCCAGTCGACACCAAGGGGGCGGGTACACTGAAGCTTTCTTT.

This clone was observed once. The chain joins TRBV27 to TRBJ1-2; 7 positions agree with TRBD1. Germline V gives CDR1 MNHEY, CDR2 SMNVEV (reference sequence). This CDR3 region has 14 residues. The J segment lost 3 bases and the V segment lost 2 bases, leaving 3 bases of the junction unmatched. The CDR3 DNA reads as TGTGCCAGCAGTTTAGGGGACAGACACTATGGCTACACCTTC. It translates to CASSLGDRHYGYTF.

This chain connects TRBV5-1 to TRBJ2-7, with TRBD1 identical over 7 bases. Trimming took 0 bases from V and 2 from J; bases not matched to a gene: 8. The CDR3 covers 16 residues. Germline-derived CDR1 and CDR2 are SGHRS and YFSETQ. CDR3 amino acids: CASSLGLRDSTYEQYF. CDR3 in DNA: TGCGCCAGCAGCTTGGGCCTAAGGGACAGTACCTACGAGCAGTACTTC.

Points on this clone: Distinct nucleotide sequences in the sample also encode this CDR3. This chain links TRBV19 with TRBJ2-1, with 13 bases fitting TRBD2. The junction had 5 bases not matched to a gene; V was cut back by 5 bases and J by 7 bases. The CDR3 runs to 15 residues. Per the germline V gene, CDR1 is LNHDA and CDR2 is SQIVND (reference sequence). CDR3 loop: CASSPRTSGRNEQFF. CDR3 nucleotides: TGTGCCAGTAGTCCTCGGACTAGCGGGAGAAATGAGCAGTTCTTC.